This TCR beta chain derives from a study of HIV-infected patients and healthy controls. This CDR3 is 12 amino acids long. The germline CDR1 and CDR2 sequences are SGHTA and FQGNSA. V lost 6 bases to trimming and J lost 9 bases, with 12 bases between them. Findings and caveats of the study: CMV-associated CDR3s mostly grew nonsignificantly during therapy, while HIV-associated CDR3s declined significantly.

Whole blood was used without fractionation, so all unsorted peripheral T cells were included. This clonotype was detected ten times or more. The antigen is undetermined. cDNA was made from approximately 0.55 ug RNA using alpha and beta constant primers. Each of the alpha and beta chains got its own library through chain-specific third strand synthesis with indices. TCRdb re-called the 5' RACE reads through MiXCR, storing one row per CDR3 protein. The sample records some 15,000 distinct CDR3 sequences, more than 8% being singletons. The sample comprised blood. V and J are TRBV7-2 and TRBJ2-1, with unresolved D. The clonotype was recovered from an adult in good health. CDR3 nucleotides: TGTGCCAGCAGACCATCCCGGATTGAGCAGTTCTTC. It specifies CASRPSRIEQFF. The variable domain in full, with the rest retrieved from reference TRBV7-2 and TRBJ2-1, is GAGVSQSPSNKVTEKGKDVELRCDPISGHTALYWYRQSLGQGLEFLIYFQGNSAPDKSGLPSDRFSAERTGGSVSTLTIQRTQQEDSAVYLCASRPSRIEQFFGPGTRLTVL.